Below, 12 T cell receptor beta chains from the same sample are listed, as sequenced in a study of blood T cell repertoires in COVID-19. Sequenced by immunoSEQ multiplex PCR; TCRdb stores in-frame clones only, minus some. The top ten hold 9.2% of the sample, which has over 65,000 clones, 80% to 90% seen once. Sequenced input: peripheral blood. The receptors shown here come from a human donor in a cohort sampled during active COVID-19.

The chain employs TRBV27 and TRBJ2-3; 10 bases fit TRBD2. Germline loops: CDR1 MNHEY, CDR2 SMNVEV (reference sequence). The CDR3 spans 14 residues. The V gene end was trimmed by 7 bases and the J gene end by 2 bases; junction bases not matched to a gene: 3. The CDR3 reads CASTLAGDTDTQYF. DNA for the CDR3: TGTGCCAGCACGCTAGCGGGGGACACAGATACGCAGTATTTT.

The J gene is TRBJ2-6, the V gene TRBV28, with D possibly TRBD2 on 6 matching bases. V lost 10 bases and J 2 bases, leaving 12 bases between the germline ends. Germline assignment: CDR1 MDHEN and CDR2 SYDVKM. The CDR3 extends over 14 amino acids. The CDR3, as DNA: TGTGCCACCGAGAGACTAGCTGGGGCCAACGTCCTGACTTTC. Its protein product is CATERLAGANVLTF.

The chain links TRBV4-2 to TRBJ1-5, with TRBD1 as a possible D gene (5 bases). Per the germline V gene, CDR1 is LGHNA and CDR2 is YNFKEQ. V was pared by 0 bases and J by 6 bases, with 12 bases between. This CDR3 contains 15 residues. CDR3 nucleotide sequence: TGTGCCAGCAGCCAAGATACAACCGGGGGTCAGCCCCAGCATTTT. Amino acid sequence: CASSQDTTGGQPQHF.

This clone appeared a single time. The sample holds other DNA sequences that translate to the same CDR3. V is TRBV11-2 and J is TRBJ2-3; TRBD2 might be the D (5 bases). Germline V lookup: CDR1 SGHAT, CDR2 FQNNGV. The CDR3 extends over 11 amino acids. Trimming left V 5 bases short and J 6 bases short, with 6 bases between. The chain's CDR3 is CASSPGDTQYF. Written as DNA, the CDR3 is TGTGCCAGCAGCCCGGGGGATACGCAGTATTTT.

Only one count was recorded for this clone. J is TRBJ1-1 and V is TRBV6-2 or TRBV6-3; perhaps TRBD1 as D (5 bases). V was clipped by 0 bases and J by 0 bases, with 11 bases between them. The CDR3 runs to 16 residues. CDR1 is MNHEY, CDR2 SVGEGT, per germline. The DNA for the CDR3 is TGTGCCAGCAGTTACTCGGACAATGGAGTGAACACTGAAGCTTTCTTT. This codes for CASSYSDNGVNTEAFF.

V and J are TRBV9 and TRBJ2-3; tentatively, D is TRBD2 (5 bases). Germline V gene sequence: CDR1 SGDLS, CDR2 YYNGEE. The length of the CDR3 is 16 residues. Trimming took 4 bases from V and 0 from J, leaving 15 bases between them. The CDR3 sequence: CASSKTGSTSTDTQYF. The CDR3 nucleotides are TGTGCCAGCAGCAAAACGGGATCTACTAGCACAGATACGCAGTATTTT.

The chain joins TRBV19 to TRBJ2-3; possibly TRBD2 for D (6 bases). Germline V lookup: CDR1 LNHDA, CDR2 SQIVND (reference sequence). The CDR3 is made up of 18 amino acids. The ends were cut back, 0 bases at V and 2 bases at J, with 18 bases in the middle. CDR3 in DNA: TGTGCCAGTAGTATAGATACCGTGGGCGGGGCCGCCACAGATACGCAGTATTTT. Protein sequence: CASSIDTVGGAATDTQYF.

This chain connects TRBV11-3 to TRBJ2-1, with 7 positions matching TRBD1. The length of the CDR3 is 13 residues. V shed 5 bases and J 9 bases; nucleotides not matched to a gene: 7. Germline V CDR1 and CDR2: SGHNT, YENEEA. Here the CDR3 DNA reads TGTGCCAGCAGCGAAGAGGGGACAGTTGAGCAGTTCTTC. This sequence encodes CASSEEGTVEQFF.

This sequence joins TRBV5-4 and TRBJ2-3, with TRBD2 identical over 9 bases. V was clipped by 0 bases and J by 5 bases; unmatched bases: 13. This CDR3 region has 18 residues. Looked up from germline, CDR1 is SGHNT and CDR2 is YYREEE (reference sequence). The CDR3 here is CASSLGLAETGFGDTQYF. CDR3 in DNA: TGTGCCAGCAGCTTGGGACTAGCGGAGACGGGTTTCGGAGATACGCAGTATTTT.

This clone came up once. The rearrangement joins TRBV28 to TRBJ1-5, with 10 bases matching TRBD1. The CDR3 extends over 18 amino acids. The germline CDR1 and CDR2 sequences are MDHEN and SYDVKM. V lost 10 bases to trimming and J lost 0 bases; unmatched junction nucleotides: 15. The CDR3 is CATTPGQGGVYSNQPQHF. For the CDR3, the DNA is TGTGCCACCACCCCCGGACAGGGGGGGGTGTATAGCAATCAGCCCCAGCATTTT. The full variable domain, rest sourced from reference TRBV28 and TRBJ1-5, is DVKVTQSSRYLVKRTGEKVFLECVQDMDHENMFWYRQDPGLGLRLIYFSYDVKMKEKGDIPEGYSVSREKKERFSLILESASTNQTSMYLCATTPGQGGVYSNQPQHFGDGTRLSIL.

The chain employs TRBV7-8 and TRBJ2-5, with 9 bases fitting TRBD2. This CDR3 comprises 16 residues. V shed 4 bases and J 4 bases; nucleotides not matched to a gene: 10. The germline CDR1 and CDR2 sequences are SGHVS and FQNEAQ. In nucleotides, the CDR3 is TGTGCCAGCAGCTACCTAAGGACTAGCGAGGGAGAGACCCAGTACTTC. Protein product: CASSYLRTSEGETQYF.

The V gene is TRBV18, the J gene TRBJ2-1, with 9 positions matching TRBD2. The V gene's germline CDR1 is KGHSH and CDR2 LQKENI. The CDR3 spans 20 residues. The J segment lost 6 bases and the V segment lost 3 bases, leaving 21 bases of the junction unmatched. In DNA, the CDR3 is TGTGCCAGCTCACCGCAGGGCGTAAAAGCGGGAGGCCGGGGAACCAATGAGCAGTTCTTC. This translates into CASSPQGVKAGGRGTNEQFF.